This T cell receptor (beta chain) was sequenced during a study of T cells in Graves' hyperthyroidism and ophthalmopathy. Calling Graves' hyperthyroidism stable meant ophthalmopathy did not progress within 18 months. It was less than 13 ml of fresh peripheral blood that supplied the PBMCs. The CDR3 regions of TCR beta were amplified from RNA transcripts. The TCR CDR3 first-round RT-PCR relied on the HTBI primer set. TCRdb processed the multiplex PCR reads anew with MiXCR; each CDR3 protein has one entry. The table shows around 760,000 distinct CDR3 sequences, with roughly a third occurring only once. This clonotype was sampled from a woman in her thirties or forties with Graves' hyperthyroidism. The material sequenced was blood.

CDR3 in DNA: TGTGCTAGAGTTACAGGAGTCTACGAGCAGTACTTC. The encoded protein is CARVTGVYEQYF. The chain links TRBV19 to TRBJ2-7; D is possibly TRBD1 (5 bases). CDR3 size: 12 residues. Germline V gene sequence: CDR1 LNHDA, CDR2 SQIVND (reference sequence).